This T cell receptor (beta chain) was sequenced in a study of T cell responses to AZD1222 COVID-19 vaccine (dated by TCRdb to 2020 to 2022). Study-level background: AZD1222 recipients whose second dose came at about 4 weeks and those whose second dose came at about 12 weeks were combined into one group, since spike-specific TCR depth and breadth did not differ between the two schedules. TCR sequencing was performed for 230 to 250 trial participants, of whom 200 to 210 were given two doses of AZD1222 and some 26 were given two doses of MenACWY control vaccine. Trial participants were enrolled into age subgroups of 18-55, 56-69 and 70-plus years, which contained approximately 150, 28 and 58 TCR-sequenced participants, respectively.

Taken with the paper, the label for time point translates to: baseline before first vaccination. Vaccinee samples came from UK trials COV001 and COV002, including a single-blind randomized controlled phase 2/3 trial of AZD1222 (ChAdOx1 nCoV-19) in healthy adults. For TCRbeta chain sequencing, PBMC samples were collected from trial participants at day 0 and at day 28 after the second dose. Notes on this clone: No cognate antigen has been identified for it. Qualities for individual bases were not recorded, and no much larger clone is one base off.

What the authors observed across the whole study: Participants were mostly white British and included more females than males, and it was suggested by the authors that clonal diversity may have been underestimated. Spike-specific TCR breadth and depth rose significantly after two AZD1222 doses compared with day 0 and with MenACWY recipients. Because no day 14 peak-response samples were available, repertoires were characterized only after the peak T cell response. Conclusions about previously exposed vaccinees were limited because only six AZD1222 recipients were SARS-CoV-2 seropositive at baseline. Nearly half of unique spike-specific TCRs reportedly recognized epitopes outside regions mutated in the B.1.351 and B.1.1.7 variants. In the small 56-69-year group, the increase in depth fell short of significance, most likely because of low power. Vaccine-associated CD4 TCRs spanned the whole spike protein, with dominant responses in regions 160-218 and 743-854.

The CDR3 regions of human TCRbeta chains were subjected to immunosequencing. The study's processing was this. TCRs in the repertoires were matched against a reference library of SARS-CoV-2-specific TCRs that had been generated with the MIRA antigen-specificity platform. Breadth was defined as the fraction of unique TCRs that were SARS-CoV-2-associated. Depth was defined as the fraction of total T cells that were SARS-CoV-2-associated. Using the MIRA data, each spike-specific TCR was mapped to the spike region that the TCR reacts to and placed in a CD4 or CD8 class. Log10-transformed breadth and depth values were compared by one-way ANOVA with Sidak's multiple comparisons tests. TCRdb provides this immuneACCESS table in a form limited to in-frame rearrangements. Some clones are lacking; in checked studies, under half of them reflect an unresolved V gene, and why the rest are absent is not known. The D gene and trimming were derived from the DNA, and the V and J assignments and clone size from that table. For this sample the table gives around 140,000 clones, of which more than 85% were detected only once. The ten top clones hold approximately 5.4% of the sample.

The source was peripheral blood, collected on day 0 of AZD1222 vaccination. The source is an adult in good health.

Here is the DNA: TGTGCCAGCGCAGGGTTGGGCACTGAAGCTTTCTTT. It translates as CASAGLGTEAFF. The chain is made from TRBV27 and TRBJ1-1, with TRBD1 perhaps the D gene, on 5 matching bases. Trimming removed 8 bases from V and 4 bases from J, leaving 11 bases between the germline ends. Reading from cysteine to phenylalanine, the CDR3 counts 12 amino acids. Just CDR3 DNA is preserved here, 36 bases in frame from base 1. From a lookup of the germline V gene (reference sequence), CDR1 and CDR2 are MNHEY and SMNVEV.